Included here is one T cell receptor beta chain sequence, with context. Its cognate antigen is unknown. Exclusion of a patient followed from autoimmune disease history or systemic immunosuppression. Libraries were prepared by immunoSEQ multiplex PCR; TCRdb keeps only in-frame clonotypes and omits some of them. The repertoire holds some 70,000 clones, with about 90% as singletons. The data are from a study of OX40 agonist ivuxolimab in advanced cancers. Points from the study as a whole: Partial responders dosed at 0.1-3.0 mg/kg displayed clonal expansion ranking among the lowest. Clones of CD4+ and CD8+ blood T cells grew by week 6 at doses of 0.1 to 3.0 mg/kg.

The trim removed 2 bases at V and 1 base at J, leaving 5 bases unmatched. Per germline, CDR1 LNHDA and CDR2 SQIVND (reference sequence). The CDR3 is 16 residues long. The clonotype originates from an adult with an advanced solid tumor such as melanoma, head and neck, liver or kidney cancer. The genes are TRBV19 and TRBJ2-5, with 9 bases identical to TRBD2. The input for sequencing was CD4+ or CD8+ T cells sorted from blood, taken in a trial of the OX40 agonist ivuxolimab. The CDR3 region is CASSITATSGQETQYF. CDR3 coding DNA: TGTGCCAGTAGTATAACTGCGACTAGCGGCCAAGAGACCCAGTACTTC.